The rows below give T cell receptor beta chains drawn from one sample of a study of beta chain features in type 1 diabetes. The protocol was immunoSEQ multiplex PCR, while the TCRdb copy is restricted to in-frame clones and leaves out a portion. This table holds 600,000 to 750,000 clones, over 10% found once. What was sequenced was naive CD4+ T cells from blood. Receptors were obtained from a man in his thirties or forties with type 1 diabetes. The CDR3 runs from the conserved cysteine through the conserved F or W. The D gene is left open where the match is weak. Not every row has a clone size; where given, it reads once, few, many or a size class.

abundance	j_gene	v_gene	d_gene	CDR3aa	CDR3nt
NA	TRBJ1-5	TRBV10-3	NA	CAISDGWAQHF	TGTGCCATCAGTGACGGGTGGGCCCAGCATTTT
few	TRBJ2-7	TRBV5-1	TRBD1	CASGRQGADYEQYF	TGCGCCAGCGGAAGACAGGGGGCGGACTACGAGCAGTACTTC
few	TRBJ2-2	TRBV5-1	NA	CASSLMDTGELFF	TGCGCCAGCAGCTTGATGGACACCGGGGAGCTGTTTTTT
few	TRBJ2-7	TRBV7-8	NA	CASSLGAPLSSYEQYF	TGTGCCAGCAGCTTAGGTGCCCCCTTAAGCTCCTACGAGCAGTACTTC
few	TRBJ2-1	TRBV5-6	NA	CASSSRGAVYNEQFF	TGTGCCAGCAGCTCCCGGGGGGCCGTGTACAATGAGCAGTTCTTC
NA	TRBJ2-2	TRBV7-9	TRBD1	CASSDRQGSANTGELFF	TGTGCCAGCAGCGACCGACAGGGATCGGCCAACACCGGGGAGCTGTTTTTT
few	TRBJ2-1	TRBV5-4	NA	CASSRDPSTGISYNEQFF	TGTGCCAGCAGCCGCGATCCCTCGACAGGAATTTCCTACAATGAGCAGTTCTTC
NA	TRBJ2-6	TRBV4-3	NA	CASSQEGDSGANVLTF	TGCGCCAGCAGCCAAGAGGGGGACTCTGGGGCCAACGTCCTGACTTTC
few	TRBJ1-2	TRBV6-5	NA	CASRPNQGIGYGYTF	TGTGCCAGCAGGCCCAATCAGGGGATTGGTTATGGCTACACCTTC
few	TRBJ1-3	TRBV9	NA	CASSVEQPPSGNTIYF	TGTGCCAGCAGCGTAGAACAGCCGCCCTCTGGAAACACCATATATTTT
NA	TRBJ1-2	TRBV9	NA	CASSARDNYGYTF	TGTGCCAGCAGCGCCCGGGACAACTATGGCTACACCTTC
NA	TRBJ1-3	TRBV11-2	NA	CASSLAGSSGNTIYF	TGTGCCAGCAGCTTAGCCGGCAGCTCTGGAAACACCATATATTTT
NA	TRBJ2-5	TRBV5-4	NA	CASSLRGGETQYF	TGTGCCAGCAGCCTGCGGGGTGGCGAGACCCAGTACTTC
few	TRBJ1-5	TRBV7-9	TRBD1	CASSFGTGDSNQPQHF	TGTGCCAGCAGCTTCGGGACAGGGGATAGCAATCAGCCCCAGCATTTT
few	TRBJ2-1	TRBV20-1	NA	CSAIDREQFF	TGCAGTGCAATAGATCGCGAGCAGTTCTTC
few	TRBJ2-1	TRBV4-1	TRBD1	CASSQAGTGANEQFF	TGCGCCAGCAGCCAGGCCGGGACAGGGGCTAATGAGCAGTTCTTC
NA	TRBJ2-7	TRBV5-6	NA	CASSLRGGGYEQYF	TGTGCCAGCAGCTTAAGGGGAGGGGGCTACGAGCAGTACTTC
NA	TRBJ2-1	TRBV2	TRBD1	CAGRDRNYNEQFF	TGTGCCGGCCGGGACAGGAACTACAATGAGCAGTTCTTC
few	TRBJ2-2	TRBV7-8	TRBD1	CASSYTGGGSAGELFF	TGTGCCAGCAGCTATACAGGGGGCGGATCCGCCGGGGAGCTGTTTTTT
NA	TRBJ1-4	TRBV4-3	NA	CASSQEADSLKVLFF	TGCGCCAGCAGCCAAGAAGCGGACTCCCTTAAGGTTCTGTTTTTT
NA	TRBJ1-6	TRBV28	TRBD1	CASSPIAQGDRNSPLHF	TGTGCCAGCAGCCCTATTGCCCAGGGGGATAGGAATTCACCCCTCCACTTT
NA	TRBJ2-1	TRBV10-3	NA	CAIHAGSYNEQFF	TGTGCCATCCACGCAGGGTCCTACAATGAGCAGTTCTTC
NA	TRBJ2-5	TRBV5-1	NA	CASSLGQNQETQYF	TGCGCCAGCAGCTTGGGCCAAAACCAAGAGACCCAGTACTTC
few	TRBJ1-4	TRBV30	NA	CAAGQNEKLFF	TGTGCGGCCGGCCAGAATGAAAAACTGTTTTTT
NA	TRBJ1-5	TRBV7-9	NA	CASSTTGNSNQPQHF	TGTGCCAGCAGCACAACAGGGAATAGCAATCAGCCCCAGCATTTT
few	TRBJ1-1	TRBV19	NA	CASSSPRVENTEAFF	TGTGCCAGTAGTTCCCCGAGGGTGGAGAACACTGAAGCTTTCTTT
few	TRBJ2-1	TRBV7-3	TRBD2	CASSPAGGLSFF	TGTGCCAGCAGCCCAGCGGGGGGGCTCTCGTTCTTC
NA	TRBJ2-5	TRBV7-2	NA	CASSRRRGQETQYF	TGTGCCAGCAGCAGGCGTCGGGGCCAAGAGACCCAGTACTTC
NA	TRBJ1-5	TRBV7-9	NA	CASSLGQDNQPQHF	TGTGCCAGCAGCTTGGGTCAGGATAATCAGCCCCAGCATTTT
few	TRBJ1-6	TRBV7-9	NA	CASSLEGPGPLHF	TGTGCCAGCAGCTTAGAGGGTCCCGGTCCCCTCCACTTT
few	TRBJ2-1	TRBV7-9	TRBD1	CASSLGQGVRSSYNEQFF	TGTGCCAGCAGCTTGGGACAGGGGGTTAGAAGCTCCTACAATGAGCAGTTCTTC
few	TRBJ2-2	TRBV7-3	NA	CASSLNGAGNTGELFF	TGTGCCAGCAGCTTAAATGGGGCAGGGAACACCGGGGAGCTGTTTTTT
NA	TRBJ1-2	TRBV6-1	NA	CASRGTEYSFGLF	TGTGCCAGCCGCGGGACGGAGTATTCCTTCGGATTATTC
NA	TRBJ1-1	TRBV7-3	NA	CASSSSNTEAFF	TGTGCCAGCAGCTCATCGAACACTGAAGCTTTCTTT
NA	TRBJ2-1	TRBV6-5	NA	CASRWLNEQFF	TGTGCCAGCAGGTGGTTGAATGAGCAGTTCTTC
NA	TRBJ1-1	TRBV4-2	NA	CASSPAVKEAEAFF	TGTGCCAGCAGCCCCGCGGTGAAAGAGGCTGAAGCTTTCTTT
few	TRBJ2-5	TRBV5-1	NA	CASSLGTHQETQYF	TGCGCCAGCAGCTTAGGGACACATCAAGAGACCCAGTACTTC
NA	TRBJ1-1	TRBV11-3	NA	CASSFGSPEGEAFF	TGTGCCAGCAGCTTCGGCAGCCCGGAGGGTGAAGCTTTCTTT
few	TRBJ2-1	TRBV6-5	NA	CSAGATYNEQFF	TGTTCGGCAGGGGCCACCTACAATGAGCAGTTCTTC